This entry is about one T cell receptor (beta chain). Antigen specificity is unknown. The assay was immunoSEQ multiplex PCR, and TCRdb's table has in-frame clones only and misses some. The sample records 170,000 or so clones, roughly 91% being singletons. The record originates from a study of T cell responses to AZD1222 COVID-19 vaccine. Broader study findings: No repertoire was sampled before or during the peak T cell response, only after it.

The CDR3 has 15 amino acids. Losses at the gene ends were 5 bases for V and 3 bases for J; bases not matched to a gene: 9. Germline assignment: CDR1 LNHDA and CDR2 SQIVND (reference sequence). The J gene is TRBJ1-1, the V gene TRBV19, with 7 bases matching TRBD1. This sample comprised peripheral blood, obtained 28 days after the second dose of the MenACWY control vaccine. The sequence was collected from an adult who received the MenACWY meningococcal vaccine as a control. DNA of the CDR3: TGTGCCAGTAGTTTCACAGGGGCTCAGGACACTGAAGCTTTCTTT. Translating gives CASSFTGAQDTEAFF.